Following are 30 T cell receptor beta chains from one sample sequenced in a study of T cell responses to AZD1222 COVID-19 vaccine. Data came from immunoSEQ multiplex PCR; TCRdb stores just in-frame clones and leaves some out. Here the sample spans some 130,000 clones, roughly 90% being singletons. The sample in question was peripheral blood, obtained on day 0 of AZD1222 vaccination. The receptors were sampled from an adult in good health.

This sequence joins TRBV5-5 and TRBJ1-1, with 10 bases matching TRBD1. The CDR3 extends over 16 amino acids. Germline-derived CDR1 and CDR2 are SGHKS and YYEKEE (reference sequence). V lost 0 bases to trimming and J lost 5 bases; unmatched junction nucleotides: 7. CDR3 residues: CASSLDGGQGRTEAFF. Here the CDR3 DNA reads TGTGCCAGCAGCTTGGATGGGGGACAGGGGCGGACTGAAGCTTTCTTT. Looking up the rest from reference TRBV5-5 and TRBJ1-1 gives the full variable domain: DAGVTQSPTHLIKTRGQQVTLRCSPISGHKSVSWYQQVLGQGPQFIFQYYEKEERGRGNFPDRFSARQFPNYSSELNVNALLLGDSALYLCASSLDGGQGRTEAFFGQGTRLTVV.

The CDR3 here is CASSQAVTGVDGYTF. The CDR3, as DNA: TGCGCCAGCAGCCAAGCCGTGACAGGGGTAGATGGCTACACCTTC. The rearrangement joins TRBV4-3 to TRBJ1-2; TRBD1 matches 8 bases. The V gene's germline CDR1 is LGHNA and CDR2 YSLEER. The junction had 7 bases not matched to a gene; V was cut back by 1 base and J by 6 bases. The CDR3 extends over 15 amino acids.

The chain employs TRBV6-2 or TRBV6-3 and TRBJ2-3, with a possible D match to TRBD1 (5 bases). CDR1 and CDR2 from the germline V gene are MNHEY and SVGEGT. Trimming took 6 bases from V and 2 from J, leaving 18 bases between them. This CDR3 comprises 16 residues. The CDR3 DNA sequence: TGTGCCAGCAGCCGGACGACTGGGGCGTCCACAGATACGCAGTATTTT. Protein: CASSRTTGASTDTQYF.

This clone was found once. The rearrangement uses TRBV6-5 and TRBJ2-7; a possible D gene is TRBD2 (5 bases). Germline V gene data show CDR1 as MNHEY and CDR2 as SVGAGI. With 8 bases removed from V and 0 bases from J, the gap between germline ends came to 14 bases. This CDR3 contains 14 residues. The CDR3 is CASLGEGISYEQYF. The DNA of the CDR3 is TGTGCCAGCCTTGGCGAGGGCATCTCCTACGAGCAGTACTTC.

The chain carries TRBV19 and TRBJ2-1; 10 positions agree with TRBD2. This CDR3 region has 16 residues. The germline V gene has CDR1 LNHDA and CDR2 SQIVND (reference sequence). V shed 2 bases, J shed 4 bases, and the junction held 5 bases outside the gene matches. This chain's CDR3 is CASSITGLAVYNEQFF. The CDR3 region has the DNA TGTGCCAGTAGTATAACCGGACTAGCGGTTTACAATGAGCAGTTCTTC.

This chain connects TRBV9 to TRBJ1-2, with D uncertain. Trimming shortened V by 3 bases and J by 2 bases, and 11 bases separated the two germline ends. The V gene's germline CDR1 is SGDLS and CDR2 YYNGEE. The CDR3 contains 14 residues. CDR3 amino acids: CASSGEGSNYGYTF. The CDR3 DNA reads TGTGCCAGCAGCGGTGAGGGATCAAACTATGGCTACACCTTC.

The chain combines TRBV7-9 with TRBJ2-2; D not resolved. V lost 2 bases and J lost 5, with 9 bases in between. This CDR3 is built from 14 residues. Germline-derived CDR1 and CDR2 are SEHNR and FQNEAQ (reference sequence). The CDR3 DNA follows: TGTGCCAGCAGCTTAAGGCAGTTAACCGGGGAGCTGTTTTTT. Translation gives CASSLRQLTGELFF. Full variable domain (outside the CDR3, taken from reference TRBV7-9 and TRBJ2-2): DTGVSQNPRHKITKRGQNVTFRCDPISEHNRLYWYRQTLGQGPEFLTYFQNEAQLEKSRLLSDRFSAERPKGSFSTLEIQRTEQGDSAMYLCASSLRQLTGELFFGEGSRLTVL.

The CDR3 region is CASSPTSGLRYEQYF. The DNA for the CDR3 is TGCGCCAGCAGCCCTACTAGCGGGCTTCGTTACGAGCAGTACTTC. The rearrangement links TRBV4-1 to TRBJ2-7; 9 bases are a match to TRBD2. V dropped 4 bases and J dropped 4; count of bases not matched to a gene: 8. The CDR3 consists of 15 residues. The germline V gene encodes CDR1 MGHRA and CDR2 YSYEKL.

The chain combines TRBV5-1 with TRBJ1-1, with 8 bases identical to TRBD1. The CDR3 has 17 amino acids. After removal of 1 base from V and 4 bases from J, the junction contained 12 bases not matched to a gene. Germline loops: CDR1 SGHRS, CDR2 YFSETQ. Written as DNA, the CDR3 is TGCGCCAGCAGCTTGACGGGACAGGCCTTTCCTTCCACTGAAGCTTTCTTT. Amino acids: CASSLTGQAFPSTEAFF.

The gene calls are TRBV6-4 and TRBJ1-6, with D unclear. V dropped 0 bases and J dropped 7 bases, with 4 bases sitting between them. The germline V gene encodes CDR1 MRHNA and CDR2 SNTAGT. The CDR3 has 13 amino acids. The CDR3 sequence: CASSDSANSPLHF. In nucleotides, the CDR3 is TGTGCCAGCAGTGACTCGGCGAATTCACCCCTCCACTTT.

This rearrangement joins TRBV2 to TRBJ2-2; 9 bases are a match to TRBD1. The V and J ends lost 6 bases and 6 bases, in that order; junction bases with no gene match: 2. Per germline, CDR1 SNHLY and CDR2 FYNNEI. The CDR3 is 13 residues long. The CDR3 DNA sequence: TGTGCCAGCAGGAGACAGGGGGCCGGGGAGCTGTTTTTT. It yields the protein CASRRQGAGELFF. Complete variable domain (other parts from reference TRBV2 and TRBJ2-2): EPEVTQTPSHQVTQMGQEVILRCVPISNHLYFYWYRQILGQKVEFLVSFYNNEISEKSEIFDDQFSVERPDGSNFTLKIRSTKLEDSAMYFCASRRQGAGELFFGEGSRLTVL.

The CDR3 is CASSQSPGSQNTEAFF. The CDR3 coding sequence is TGTGCCAGCAGCCAATCACCGGGGTCCCAGAACACTGAAGCTTTCTTT. This chain uses TRBV4-2 with TRBJ1-1; D not certain. CDR3 length equals 16 residues. Trimming left V 2 bases short and J 1 base short, with 14 bases between. CDR1 and CDR2 (germline): LGHNA, YNFKEQ.

This rearrangement joins TRBV9 to TRBJ2-3, with D maybe TRBD1 (5 bases). Trimming removed 4 bases at V and 4 bases at J, with 16 bases between. CDR1 SGDLS and CDR2 YYNGEE come from the germline V gene. The CDR3 is made up of 15 amino acids. This CDR3 reads CASSSDHHRSDTQYF. The CDR3 region has the DNA TGTGCCAGCAGCTCAGATCACCACAGGTCAGATACGCAGTATTTT.

Only a few counts were recorded for this clone. The V and J genes are TRBV4-1 and TRBJ1-1; a possible D gene is TRBD1 (6 bases). V lost 3 bases and J 1 base, leaving 15 bases between the germline ends. This CDR3 spans 16 amino acids. Germline V gene data show CDR1 as MGHRA and CDR2 as YSYEKL. CDR3 nucleotides: TGCGCCAGCAGCCACTCTCCCGGGACACGGAACACTGAAGCTTTCTTT. Its translation is CASSHSPGTRNTEAFF.

The chain recombines TRBV12-3 or TRBV12-4 with TRBJ2-7; maybe TRBD1 (5 bases). CDR3 length: 13 amino acids. Trimming removed 5 bases from V and 6 bases from J, with 14 bases in between. CDR3 protein: CASSRPGFSEQYF. The DNA for the CDR3 is TGTGCCAGCAGTCGTCCAGGGTTCTCCGAGCAGTACTTC.

V is TRBV4-2 and J is TRBJ1-2; tentatively, D is TRBD1 (5 bases). The germline V and J ends were trimmed by 4 bases and 2 bases, with 11 bases remaining between them. The CDR3 totals 14 residues. Looked up from germline, CDR1 is LGHNA and CDR2 is YNFKEQ. CDR3 amino acids: CASSRDGENYGYTF. In DNA, the CDR3 is TGTGCCAGCAGCCGGGACGGAGAGAACTATGGCTACACCTTC.

This clone was seen a single time. V and J are TRBV5-8 and TRBJ1-3, with D uncertain. The CDR3 totals 14 residues. Trimming removed 3 bases at V and 2 bases at J, with 9 bases between. CDR1 SGHTS and CDR2 YDEGEE come from the germline V gene. The CDR3 region has the DNA TGTGCCAGCAGCTATGGGTACGCTGGAAACACCATATATTTT. This translates into CASSYGYAGNTIYF.

The chain uses TRBV5-1 and TRBJ1-3; weak D call: TRBD1 (6 bases). The CDR3 length is 16 residues. The V gene's germline CDR1 is SGHRS and CDR2 YFSETQ. Deletions cut 4 bases from V and 0 bases from J, with 14 bases between. The CDR3: CASSLDSRNSGNTIYF. The CDR3 region has the DNA TGCGCCAGCAGCCTGGACAGTAGAAACTCTGGAAACACCATATATTTT.

The chain employs TRBV6-4 and TRBJ1-1; tentative D call: TRBD1 (6 bases). There are 14 residues in the CDR3. CDR1 is MRHNA and CDR2 is SNTAGT in the germline V gene. The V end was cut by 0 bases, the J end by 7 bases, with 12 bases between. CDR3 DNA sequence: TGTGCCAGCAGTGACTCACCAGGGGCTAATGAAGCTTTCTTT. Translated, it gives CASSDSPGANEAFF.

This chain uses TRBV5-1 with TRBJ1-2; TRBD1 matches at 7 bases. Germline V lookup: CDR1 SGHRS, CDR2 YFSETQ. The CDR3 is made up of 12 amino acids. V lost 5 bases, J lost 6 bases, and 4 bases stayed unmatched. The CDR3 sequence: CASRRDSHGYTF. CDR3 in DNA: TGCGCCAGCAGGCGGGACAGTCATGGCTACACCTTC.

The CDR3 region is CASSIPGISGYEQYF. CDR3 coding DNA: TGTGCCAGTAGTATTCCCGGGATTAGCGGATACGAGCAGTACTTC. The chain is built from TRBV19 and TRBJ2-7; perhaps TRBD2 as D (6 bases). The germline V gene has CDR1 LNHDA and CDR2 SQIVND (reference sequence). V was pared by 3 bases and J by 4 bases, with 16 bases between. The CDR3 runs 15 residues.

This sequence joins TRBV19 and TRBJ1-5, with D hard to call. The germline gives CDR1 LNHDA, CDR2 SQIVND (reference sequence). This CDR3 is 12 amino acids long. Trimming shortened V by 7 bases and J by 9 bases, and 13 bases separated the two germline ends. This CDR3 reads CASNSGSAPQHF. The DNA of the CDR3 is TGTGCCAGTAATTCCGGCTCCGCGCCCCAGCATTTT.

This clone appeared a single time. This chain joins TRBV11-2 and TRBJ1-1; the D gene is possibly TRBD1 (6 bases). The CDR3 totals 15 residues. V was cut by 5 bases and J by 4 bases, with 17 bases left in between. Germline CDR1 SGHAT, CDR2 FQNNGV. CDR3 in amino acids: CASSTRIGGGTEAFF. CDR3 coding DNA: TGTGCCAGCAGCACCCGGATAGGGGGAGGCACTGAAGCTTTCTTT.

The rearrangement links TRBV3-1 (or the pseudogene TRBV3-2) to TRBJ2-7; 11 bases match TRBD2. CDR3 length: 19 residues. V shed 3 bases and J 2 bases; nucleotides not matched to a gene: 15. Germline V lookup: CDR1 LGHDT, CDR2 YNNKEL (reference sequence). The CDR3 loop is CASSHELETSGGPAYEQYF. The CDR3 region has the DNA TGTGCCAGCAGCCATGAATTGGAAACTAGCGGGGGTCCAGCCTACGAGCAGTACTTC.

The chain uses TRBV27 and TRBJ2-1; 11 bases map to TRBD2. From germline, CDR1 is MNHEY and CDR2 SMNVEV (reference sequence). Trimming cost V 3 bases and J 4 bases; bases outside gene matches: 11. This CDR3 contains 18 residues. CDR3 loop: CASSFGLAGGNLYNEQFF. In DNA, the CDR3 is TGTGCCAGCAGTTTCGGGCTAGCGGGGGGAAATTTATACAATGAGCAGTTCTTC.

This clone was counted a few times. The V and J genes are TRBV27 and TRBJ1-5, with D possibly being TRBD1 (5 bases). The CDR3 loop spans 15 amino acids. V shed 0 bases and J shed 7 bases, with 13 bases lying between them. Germline V gene data show CDR1 as MNHEY and CDR2 as SMNVEV (reference sequence). The CDR3 DNA sequence: TGTGCCAGCAGTTTATCGGACACCCTAGGCCAGCCCCAGCATTTT. This codes for CASSLSDTLGQPQHF.

The chain joins TRBV9 to TRBJ2-1; no firm D call. With 5 bases removed from V and 8 bases from J, the gap between germline ends came to 11 bases. This CDR3 has 12 residues. Per germline, CDR1 SGDLS and CDR2 YYNGEE. The CDR3 is CASSATRDEQFF. The CDR3 bases are TGTGCCAGCAGTGCCACCCGGGATGAGCAGTTCTTC.

CDR3 coding DNA: TGCGCCAGCAGCTCCCAAGACAGGAGCACAGATACGCAGTATTTT. It yields the protein CASSSQDRSTDTQYF. The chain couples TRBV5-1 to TRBJ2-3; D is perhaps TRBD1 (6 bases). Germline lookup yields CDR1 SGHRS and CDR2 YFSETQ. Deletions cut 3 bases from V and 0 bases from J, with 11 bases between. The CDR3 has 15 residues.

This clone appeared once. The rearrangement joins TRBV6-5 to TRBJ2-1, with D possibly matching TRBD1 (6 bases). The CDR3 runs to 14 residues. Germline values: CDR1 MNHEY, CDR2 SVGAGI. The V end lost 2 bases, the J end lost 7 bases, and 12 bases lay between the germline ends. The CDR3 is CASSYAQGYNEQFF. In nucleotides, the CDR3 is TGTGCCAGCAGTTACGCACAGGGATATAATGAGCAGTTCTTC.

The chain uses TRBV27 and TRBJ1-5, with 9 bases identical to TRBD1. Germline CDR1 MNHEY, CDR2 SMNVEV (reference sequence). The J segment lost 3 bases and the V segment lost 5 bases, leaving 5 bases of the junction unmatched. This CDR3 spans 15 amino acids. The CDR3 loop is CASSPDRGYNQPQHF. Written as DNA, the CDR3 is TGTGCCAGCAGTCCGGACAGGGGATACAATCAGCCCCAGCATTTT.